The following is a T cell receptor (beta chain) sequence with its context. Its antigen is as yet unknown. Germline CDR1 LNHDA, CDR2 SQIVND (reference sequence). This CDR3 spans 18 amino acids. Unmatched junction bases numbered 3, after V lost 1 base and J lost 0 bases. The entry originates in a study of OX40 agonist ivuxolimab in advanced cancers. As for the study in general: Six ivuxolimab dose levels, 0.01 to 10 mg/kg, were given intravenously every 2 weeks.

Study conclusions and caveats: The antigen specificity of the peripheral T cells (those that were expanded) was not determined. The 0.1-3.0 mg/kg partial responders had among the lowest clonal expansion.

Cycle 7 day 1, cycle 4 day 1, and baseline were the timepoints at which blood was sampled. Profiling relied on immunoSEQ multiplex PCR, and the TCRdb table lists in-frame clones only, not all of them. The profile shows roughly 70,000 clones, just over 85% of them singletons. Sequences were derived from CD4+ or CD8+ T cells sorted from blood, sampled in a trial of the OX40 agonist ivuxolimab. This chain uses TRBV19 with TRBJ1-4, with TRBD1 identical over 12 bases. The sequence derives from an adult with an advanced solid tumor such as melanoma, head and neck, liver or kidney cancer. In DNA, the CDR3 is TGTGCCAGTAGTATAGCGGGACAGGGGGCAGCAACTAATGAAAAACTGTTTTTT. The encoded protein is CASSIAGQGAATNEKLFF. Looking up the rest from reference TRBV19 and TRBJ1-4 gives the full variable domain: DGGITQSPKYLFRKEGQNVTLSCEQNLNHDAMYWYRQDPGQGLRLIYYSQIVNDFQKGDIAEGYSVSREKKESFPLTVTSAQKNPTAFYLCASSIAGQGAATNEKLFFGSGTQLSVL.